This record concerns one TCR beta chain sequence. Time point indicated: before trial treatment. Donors were administered nivolumab, ipilimumab, aspirin and low-dose cyclophosphamide, together with low-dose radiotherapy. The entry originates in a study of low-dose radiotherapy and immunotherapy resistance in tumors. As for the study in general: Fractions of 0.5 Gy went to Cohort 1 every 2 weeks, totaling 6.5 Gy. Aspirin was taken orally by patients at 300 mg daily for four cycles from cycle 1 day 1.

Primers used for first-strand cDNA, a TRAV- and TRBV-specific set, covered both alpha and beta chains. Both a constant-region primer and a V-primer adapter served to amplify TCRs across roughly 20 PCR cycles. Researchers amplified the isolated mRNA using in vitro transcription. Each CDR3 protein gets one entry after TCRdb re-called the reads with MiXCR. The data hold some 60,000 distinct CDR3 sequences, with around 27% observed a single time. The length of the CDR3 is 14 residues. The germline V gene encodes CDR1 LGHDT and CDR2 YNNKEL (reference sequence). V trimming: 4 bases; J trimming: 9 bases; junction bases outside the gene matches: 8.

The clonotype comes from a male donor with rectosigmoid adenocarcinoma. V usage is TRBV3-1 and J usage is TRBJ2-1; 8 bases are a match to TRBD1. Sequenced here: PBMCs, sampled before treatment. CDR3 sequence (DNA): TGTGCCAGCAGCCGGGGACAGGTGACGGGTGAGCAGTTCTTC. It codes for CASSRGQVTGEQFF.